This TCR beta chain comes out of a study of vaccination effects on CD4 cells after COVID-19. Profiling relied on immunoSEQ multiplex PCR, and the TCRdb table lists in-frame clones only, not all of them. This table has around 30,000 clones, roughly 62% appearing once. Viral peptide pool expansion of antigen-specific CD4+ T cells preceded sequencing in the ViraFEST assay. Following 10 days of culture, CD4+ T cells were isolated. PBMC were cultured at some 2.1 million per well with 9 to 10 IU/ml IL-2 and approximately 10 ug/ml peptides. Germline assignment: CDR1 MNHNY and CDR2 SVGAGI (reference sequence). The CDR3 covers 13 residues. V lost 6 bases, J lost 4 bases, and 13 bases lay in between. This clone was observed a few times. Its antigen remains unknown.

The sample consisted of CD4+ T cells from PBMCs cultured with HCoV-229E spike peptides, taken before COVID-19 vaccination. This TCR was sampled from a human donor who received a COVID-19 vaccine. The chain carries TRBV6-6 and TRBJ2-7, with TRBD2 as a possible D gene (5 bases). CDR3 in DNA: TGTGCCAGCAGCCAACGAGGGCTGTACGAGCAGTACTTC. It yields the protein CASSQRGLYEQYF.